The 27 T cell receptor beta chains listed next were all sequenced from one sample in a study of blood T cell repertoires in COVID-19 (dated by TCRdb to the early 2020s). Library generation was performed with the immunoSEQ multiplex PCR assay. TCRdb took this table from immuneACCESS and kept in-frame rearrangements with V and J called. Such tables lack part of the clones; where checked against another copy, unresolved V genes explain under half of the gap, and the rest is unexplained. The sample table shows a few hundred thousand clones, and about 80% are seen once. Over 4% of the sample is taken by the ten largest. The source material was PBMCs or T cells enriched from blood (not recorded which). All receptors come from a man in his thirties or forties with acute COVID-19.

The rearrangement joins TRBV6-5 to TRBJ1-3; no definite D call. Trimming shortened V by 5 bases and J by 3 bases, and 2 bases separated the two germline ends. CDR1 and CDR2 from the germline V gene are MNHEY and SVGAGI. The CDR3 length is 11 residues. CDR3 DNA: TGTGCCAGCAGTCATGGAAACACCATATATTTT. Amino acids: CASSHGNTIYF.

The gene calls are TRBV7-2 and TRBJ1-6; TRBD1 aligns across 10 bases. Trimming at V came to 4 bases and at J to 6 bases, leaving 6 bases not matched to a gene. Germline loops: CDR1 SGHTA, CDR2 FQGNSA. The CDR3 has 16 residues. CDR3 protein: CASSSRDRGGNSPLHF. The CDR3 bases are TGTGCCAGCAGCTCCCGGGACAGGGGAGGTAATTCACCCCTCCACTTT.

This clone was recorded a few times. The genes are TRBV10-3 and TRBJ2-1; D possibly corresponds to TRBD1 (6 bases). The CDR3 length is 13 residues. Germline V gene lookup returns CDR1 ENHRY and CDR2 SYGVKD. The germline V and J ends were trimmed by 7 bases and 4 bases, with 11 bases remaining between them. This CDR3 is CAITGDKYNEQFF. CDR3 DNA: TGTGCCATCACAGGGGATAAGTACAATGAGCAGTTCTTC.

The gene calls are TRBV11-3 and TRBJ2-5; 10 nucleotides align to TRBD1. After removal of 8 bases from V and 5 bases from J, the junction contained 8 bases not matched to a gene. CDR3 length equals 14 residues. CDR1 and CDR2 from the germline V gene are SGHNT and YENEEA. CDR3 protein: CASSPTGGSETQYF. In DNA form, the CDR3 reads TGTGCCAGCTCGCCGACAGGGGGCTCGGAGACCCAGTACTTC.

The chain employs TRBV18 and TRBJ1-3, with D possibly being TRBD1 (6 bases). The CDR3 has 16 amino acids. Germline V gene data show CDR1 as KGHSH and CDR2 as LQKENI. The V and J ends lost 3 bases and 4 bases respectively, with 16 bases between them. The CDR3 DNA is TGTGCCAGCTCACCTGCGACGGGGGGCGTCGGAAACACCATATATTTT. Translation: CASSPATGGVGNTIYF.

The chain joins TRBV10-1 to TRBJ2-3; 8 bases match TRBD1. The junction had 5 bases not matched to a gene; V was cut back by 6 bases and J by 0 bases. The CDR3 extends over 15 amino acids. CDR1 is WNHNN, CDR2 SYGVQD, per germline (reference sequence). CDR3 bases: TGCGCCAGCAGCCCCCGACAGGGGAGCACAGATACGCAGTATTTT. Its protein product is CASSPRQGSTDTQYF.

The chain carries TRBV9 and TRBJ1-3, with TRBD1 as a possible D gene (5 bases). The germline V gene encodes CDR1 SGDLS and CDR2 YYNGEE. This CDR3 is 14 amino acids long. V gave up 2 bases and J gave up 6 bases, with 12 bases separating them. The DNA of the CDR3 is TGTGCCAGCAGCGTTCAGGGTGCATCAAACACCATATATTTT. Its translation: CASSVQGASNTIYF.

CDR3 in DNA: TGCGCCAGCAGTAAACAGGGATTTGAGCAGTTCTTC. This gives the protein CASSKQGFEQFF. V is TRBV10-1 and J is TRBJ2-1; D might be TRBD1 (6 bases). This CDR3 has 12 amino acids. CDR1 is WNHNN and CDR2 is SYGVQD in the germline V gene (reference sequence). Trimming took off 5 bases at V and 9 bases at J, with 11 bases between the two ends.

The gene calls are TRBV6-5 and TRBJ2-5; unclear D gene. The germline V gene has CDR1 MNHEY and CDR2 SVGAGI. This CDR3 has 15 residues. The V gene lost 0 bases and the J gene lost 4 bases, with 12 bases spanning the gap. The CDR3, as DNA: TGTGCCAGCAGTTACTCCCGTGGTAGTAGAGAGACCCAGTACTTC. Translation gives CASSYSRGSRETQYF.

The chain carries TRBV23-1 and TRBJ2-5; TRBD1 matches at 10 bases. TRBV23-1 belongs to the ORF category, with a function that is uncertain. The CDR3 has 17 amino acids. With 2 bases clipped from V and 4 bases from J, the junction kept 10 bases outside the gene matches. Written as DNA, the CDR3 is TGCGCCAGCAGTCAAGACGGGACAGGGGAGATTAGAGAGACCCAGTACTTC. Protein sequence: CASSQDGTGEIRETQYF.

This sequence joins TRBV4-1 and TRBJ2-7; D ambiguous. CDR1 is MGHRA, CDR2 YSYEKL, per germline. CDR3 size: 15 residues. Trimming left V 1 base short and J 6 bases short, with 16 bases between. Here the CDR3 reads CASSQVPRQFGEQYV. The CDR3 region has the DNA TGCGCCAGCAGCCAAGTTCCCAGGCAATTCGGCGAGCAGTACGTC.

This sequence joins TRBV7-8 and TRBJ1-4; 7 bases line up with TRBD1. Germline CDR1 and CDR2: SGHVS and FQNEAQ. The CDR3 extends over 17 amino acids. V lost 5 bases to trimming and J lost 0 bases; unmatched junction nucleotides: 9. CDR3 in amino acids: CASSGTEAFPTNEKLFF. CDR3 coding DNA: TGTGCCAGCAGCGGGACAGAAGCGTTCCCAACTAATGAAAAACTGTTTTTT.

This sequence joins TRBV28 and TRBJ2-7; 8 positions match TRBD1. Germline CDR1 is MDHEN and CDR2 is SYDVKM. Trimming removed 7 bases from V and 0 bases from J; junction bases left unmatched: 5. The CDR3 is 14 amino acids. The CDR3 here is CASTSGTGSYEQYV. The DNA of the CDR3 is TGTGCCAGCACCTCCGGGACAGGCTCCTACGAGCAGTACGTC.

The J gene is TRBJ2-4, the V gene TRBV7-9; the match to TRBD1 covers 7 bases. With 5 bases clipped from V and 0 bases from J, the junction kept 7 bases outside the gene matches. The length of the CDR3 is 16 residues. Germline V gene sequence: CDR1 SEHNR, CDR2 FQNEAQ (reference sequence). The DNA for the CDR3 is TGTGCCAGCAGCAGATTACAGGGGTTAGCCAAAAACATTCAGTACTTC. Its protein is CASSRLQGLAKNIQYF. Based on the CDR3 plus reference TRBV7-9 and TRBJ2-4, the full variable domain is DTGVSQNPRHKITKRGQNVTFRCDPISEHNRLYWYRQTLGQGPEFLTYFQNEAQLEKSRLLSDRFSAERPKGSFSTLEIQRTEQGDSAMYLCASSRLQGLAKNIQYFGAGTRLSVL.

The genes are TRBV7-6 and TRBJ2-2, with 9 bases that match TRBD2. J lost 4 bases, V lost 4 bases, and 4 bases had no gene match. The CDR3 sequence is 15 residues long. Germline CDR1 reads SGHVS; CDR2 reads FNYEAQ. The CDR3 loop reads CASSSAGGVTGELFF. CDR3 nucleotide sequence: TGTGCCAGCAGCTCAGCGGGAGGTGTCACCGGGGAGCTGTTTTTT. The variable domain in full, with the rest retrieved from reference TRBV7-6 and TRBJ2-2, is GAGVSQSPRYKVTKRGQDVALRCDPISGHVSLYWYRQALGQGPEFLTYFNYEAQQDKSGLPNDRFSAERPEGSISTLTIQRTEQRDSAMYRCASSSAGGVTGELFFGEGSRLTVL.

The V call is TRBV20-1, the J call TRBJ2-1; the D gene is possibly TRBD2 (6 bases). CDR3 size: 11 residues. The V gene lost 7 bases and the J gene lost 6 bases, with 10 bases spanning the gap. Germline V lookup: CDR1 DFQATT, CDR2 SNEGSKA (reference sequence). The CDR3 spells CSVGTLNEQFF. In DNA, the CDR3 is TGCAGTGTAGGGACTCTCAATGAGCAGTTCTTC.

This chain links TRBV19 with TRBJ2-3; 10 bases map to TRBD2. The CDR3 has 13 residues. The germline V gene has CDR1 LNHDA and CDR2 SQIVND (reference sequence). J was trimmed by 5 bases and V by 7 bases; bases with no gene match: 3. CDR3 sequence reads: CASTIAGGDTQYF. CDR3 nucleotides: TGTGCCAGTACCATAGCGGGGGGAGATACGCAGTATTTT.

The V and J genes are TRBV5-1 and TRBJ2-2, with 9 bases fitting TRBD2. Germline V gene lookup returns CDR1 SGHRS and CDR2 YFSETQ. Trimming removed 0 bases from V and 0 bases from J; junction bases left unmatched: 6. This CDR3 region has 18 residues. CDR3 amino acids: CASSLVWLAGTNTGELFF. DNA of the CDR3: TGCGCCAGCAGCTTGGTCTGGCTAGCGGGGACGAACACCGGGGAGCTGTTTTTT.

The chain joins TRBV21-1 to TRBJ2-1; the D call in the table, TRBD2, was not verified against the DNA. TRBV21-1 is tagged as a pseudogene. The CDR3 totals 18 residues. The CDR3 here is CASSKGRIAGYSYNEQFF. For the CDR3, the DNA is TGTGCCAGCAGCAAAGGTAGAATAGCGGGGTACTCCTACAATGAGCAGTTCTTC.

The sample holds a few counts of this clone. The chain uses TRBV5-1 and TRBJ1-1; D uncertain. This CDR3 contains 14 residues. V was cut by 4 bases and J by 8 bases, with 18 bases left in between. Germline values: CDR1 SGHRS, CDR2 YFSETQ. CDR3 in amino acids: CASSPSSAKSEAFF. CDR3 sequence (DNA): TGCGCCAGCAGCCCGAGTTCAGCGAAAAGCGAAGCTTTCTTT.

Details on this clone: One end of the junction fails to match germline, which may point to a read error. The rearrangement links TRBV5-1 to TRBJ1-2; a weak D match, TRBD1 (6 bases). CDR3 length: 15 amino acids. The V gene's germline CDR1 is SGHRS and CDR2 YFSETQ. CDR3 amino acids: CASSLVGGQGDGYTF. In DNA form, the CDR3 reads TGTGCCAGCAGCTTGGTCGGGGGGCAGGGCGATGGCTACACCTTC.

The table lists this clone with a few counts. The V and J genes are TRBV10-2 and TRBJ2-2, with 14 bases fitting TRBD2. Per germline, CDR1 WSHSY and CDR2 SAAADI. The CDR3 length is 15 residues. V was pared by 7 bases and J by 5 bases, with 3 bases of the junction left unmatched. Here the CDR3 reads CASTRLAGGTGELFF. In DNA form, the CDR3 reads TGCGCCAGCACCCGACTAGCGGGGGGGACCGGGGAGCTGTTTTTT.

The V gene is TRBV9, the J gene TRBJ2-2; the match to TRBD2 covers 14 bases. The CDR3 contains 17 residues. V lost 5 bases, J lost 4 bases, and 7 bases stayed unmatched. Germline CDR1 is SGDLS and CDR2 is YYNGEE. The CDR3 nucleotides are TGTGCCAGCAGGGGGGGACTAGCGGGAGTAGGCACCGGGGAGCTGTTTTTT. Amino acid sequence: CASRGGLAGVGTGELFF. Variable domain in full (rest from reference TRBV9 and TRBJ2-2): DSGVTQTPKHLITATGQRVTLRCSPRSGDLSVYWYQQSLDQGLQFLIQYYNGEERAKGNILERFSAQQFPDLHSELNLSSLELGDSALYFCASRGGLAGVGTGELFFGEGSRLTVL.

This clone was counted a few times. This chain joins TRBV28 and TRBJ1-3, with TRBD1 matching 7 bases. Losses at the gene ends were 6 bases for V and 2 bases for J; bases not matched to a gene: 4. The CDR3 sequence is 14 residues long. Germline V gene sequence: CDR1 MDHEN, CDR2 SYDVKM. Here the CDR3 reads CASSEQGPGNTIYF. CDR3 DNA: TGTGCCAGCAGCGAACAGGGGCCTGGAAACACCATATATTTT.

The chain couples TRBV27 to TRBJ2-6, with D perhaps TRBD2 (5 bases). Germline assignment: CDR1 MNHEY and CDR2 SMNVEV (reference sequence). CDR3 length: 16 residues. V shed 5 bases and J shed 2 bases, with 13 bases lying between them. The CDR3 region has the DNA TGTGCCAGCAGTAGCCGGGGTGGAGCTGGGGCCAACGTCCTGACTTTC. The encoded protein is CASSSRGGAGANVLTF.

The rearrangement links TRBV5-4 to TRBJ2-1, with 8 bases matching TRBD2. Germline loops: CDR1 SGHNT, CDR2 YYREEE (reference sequence). CDR3 size: 14 residues. V gave up 0 bases and J gave up 8 bases; unmatched junction bases: 4. The CDR3: CASSLAGGPHEQFF. CDR3 coding DNA: TGTGCCAGCAGCTTGGCGGGGGGGCCCCATGAGCAGTTCTTC.

The chain has TRBV3-1 (or the pseudogene TRBV3-2) and TRBJ1-1; no clear D. V lost 3 bases to trimming and J lost 3 bases, with 23 bases between them. The CDR3 sequence is 18 residues long. The germline V gene has CDR1 LGHDT and CDR2 YNNKEL (reference sequence). The CDR3 sequence is CASSHFLGGMVVDTEAFF. In DNA form, the CDR3 reads TGTGCCAGCAGCCACTTCCTTGGAGGTATGGTCGTGGACACTGAAGCTTTCTTT.